The sequence of this T cell receptor (beta chain) was determined in a study of STAT3 mutations in large granular lymphocyte leukemia. Study-wide findings and caveats: Persisting codominant clonotypes may have hidden a small pathogenic clone. TCR clonotype switching after therapy occurred in about 35% of the 18 patients. Every T-cell large granular lymphocyte leukemia patient had at least one immunodominant TCR beta clonotype. Some patients had dominant TCR clones larger than their STAT3 mutant burden.

As regards this clone: Antigen: not known.

Some 38,000 productive templates were obtained per sample on average. Repertoires were generated with immunoSEQ multiplex PCR, while TCRdb's copy carries only in-frame clones and drops some. The sample carries tens of thousands of clones, nearly 90% recorded once. V was cut by 8 bases and J by 5 bases, with 19 bases left in between. Germline values: CDR1 MNHEY, CDR2 SMNVEV (reference sequence). CDR3 size: 15 residues. This receptor was identified in a human donor with T large granular lymphocyte leukemia. Some clones in this sample may be carry-over from other donors' samples. V gene TRBV27 combines with J gene TRBJ2-1; D possibly uses TRBD1 or TRBD2 (6 bases each). The sample consisted of PBMCs. CDR3 in amino acids: CASWRGAGLNNEQFF. CDR3 DNA: TGTGCCAGCTGGAGGGGGGCCGGGTTAAACAATGAGCAGTTCTTC.